The present entry profiles one T cell receptor (beta chain) with its context. Its matching antigen is unknown. The data originate from a study of tumor and adjacent non-tumor tissue in lung cancer. Study details: Patients comprised 12 adenocarcinoma, 2 squamous cell carcinoma and 1 small cell lung cancer. General study results and limits: Normal lung showed higher cumulative top 100 clone frequency than tumor. Higher tumor TCR diversity was associated with shorter survival.

TCRbeta libraries were built with three rounds of nested PCR, modified from ARM-PCR. From the multiplex PCR reads, TCRdb called clonotypes with MiXCR, one entry per CDR3 protein. The sample has over 100,000 distinct CDR3 sequences; roughly 73% are singletons. The template was RNA from unsorted bulk tissue. The clonotype was recovered from a woman aged 55 to 70 with non-small cell lung cancer. Input material: lung tumor tissue.

The CDR3, as DNA: TGCAGCGTTGAAGAACGGGACTGGGACTCAGATACGCAGTATTTT. Amino acid sequence: CSVEERDWDSDTQYF. J is TRBJ2-3 and V is TRBV29-1; possible D gene TRBD2, 6 bases. CDR1 and CDR2 (germline): SQVTM, ANQGSEA. CDR3 length: 15 amino acids. Trimming shortened V by 0 bases and J by 4 bases, and 14 bases separated the two germline ends.